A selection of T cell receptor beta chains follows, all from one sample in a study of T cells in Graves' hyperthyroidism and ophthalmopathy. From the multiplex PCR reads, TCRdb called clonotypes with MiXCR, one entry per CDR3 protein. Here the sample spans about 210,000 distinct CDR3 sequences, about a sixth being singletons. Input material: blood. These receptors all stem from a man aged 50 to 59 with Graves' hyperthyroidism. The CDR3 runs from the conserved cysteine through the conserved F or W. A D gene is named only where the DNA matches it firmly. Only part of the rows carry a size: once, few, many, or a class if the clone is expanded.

CDR3 DNA: TGTGCCAGCAGCGTAGGGGTCCAAAACATTCAGTACTTC
CDR3 protein: CASSVGVQNIQYF
clone size: NA
V gene: TRBV9
D gene: NA
J gene: TRBJ2-4

CDR3 DNA: TGCGCCAGCAGCCAAGTTTGGGGATTCGACGCCTACAATGAGCAGTTCTTC
CDR3 protein: CASSQVWGFDAYNEQFF
clone size: NA
V gene: TRBV4-3
D gene: NA
J gene: TRBJ2-1

CDR3 DNA: TGTGCCAGCAGTGGCACAGGGAGTCAGCCCCAGCATTTT
CDR3 protein: CASSGTGSQPQHF
clone size: many
V gene: TRBV2
D gene: NA
J gene: TRBJ1-5

CDR3 DNA: TGTGCCACCCGCCAGGAGGATGGCGGGGAGCTGTTTTTT
CDR3 protein: CATRQEDGGELFF
clone size: few
V gene: TRBV2
D gene: NA
J gene: TRBJ2-2

CDR3 DNA: TGTGCCAGCAGCGCTAGCGGCGCGGATACGCAGTATTTT
CDR3 protein: CASSASGADTQYF
clone size: NA
V gene: TRBV7-3
D gene: TRBD2
J gene: TRBJ2-3

CDR3 DNA: TGTGCCAGCACCAGGGATGACACCGGGGAGCTGTTTTTT
CDR3 protein: CASTRDDTGELFF
clone size: many
V gene: TRBV28
D gene: NA
J gene: TRBJ2-2

CDR3 DNA: TGCGCCAGCAGCTTGGCCCCGGGGGGAGAGCAGCCCCAGCATTTT
CDR3 protein: CASSLAPGGEQPQHF
clone size: many
V gene: TRBV5-1
D gene: NA
J gene: TRBJ1-5

CDR3 DNA: TGCGCCAGCAGTATACAGGGCTCCTCCTACAATGAGCAGTTCTTC
CDR3 protein: CASSIQGSSYNEQFF
clone size: many
V gene: TRBV5-1
D gene: NA
J gene: TRBJ2-1

CDR3 DNA: TGTGCCAGCAGCCAAGACAGCGGGGTACGGGCACCCCTCCACTTT
CDR3 protein: CASSQDSGVRAPLHF
clone size: NA
V gene: TRBV14
D gene: NA
J gene: TRBJ1-6

CDR3 DNA: TGCAGCGCGGGGGGTCGGGCCACGCATTCGATTGGTGGCAATCAGCCCCAGCATTTT
CDR3 protein: CSAGGRATHSIGGNQPQHF
clone size: once
V gene: TRBV29-1
D gene: NA
J gene: TRBJ1-5

CDR3 DNA: TGTGCCAGCAGCTCCGAGGGGGCAGATACGCAGTATTTT
CDR3 protein: CASSSEGADTQYF
clone size: many
V gene: TRBV7-2
D gene: NA
J gene: TRBJ2-3

CDR3 DNA: TGTGCCAGCAGCTTAGCGCATTTCCAGCGGGAGGGCCGGAAGCAGTACTTC
CDR3 protein: CASSLAHFQREGRKQYF
clone size: many
V gene: TRBV7-8
D gene: TRBD2
J gene: TRBJ2-7

CDR3 DNA: TGTGCCACCTGGACTAGCGGGCGCCTCGAGCAGTTCTTC
CDR3 protein: CATWTSGRLEQFF
clone size: many
V gene: TRBV27
D gene: TRBD2
J gene: TRBJ2-1

CDR3 DNA: TGTGCCAGCAGCCAATTCACGGCGCGGGAGCCCACCTACGAGCAGTACTTC
CDR3 protein: CASSQFTAREPTYEQYF
clone size: many
V gene: TRBV7-3
D gene: TRBD2
J gene: TRBJ2-7

CDR3 DNA: TGTGCCAGCAGCCCCACTTCGGGACAGGCCTTCTACGAGCAGTACTTC
CDR3 protein: CASSPTSGQAFYEQYF
clone size: few
V gene: TRBV7-9
D gene: TRBD1
J gene: TRBJ2-7

CDR3 DNA: TGCAGTGCTAGAGGTGGACAGGGGAGGGACACCATATATTTT
CDR3 protein: CSARGGQGRDTIYF
clone size: few
V gene: TRBV20-1
D gene: TRBD1
J gene: TRBJ1-3

CDR3 DNA: TGTGCCAGTAGTATATCGGGGACAGGGAGAAACGAGCAGTACTTC
CDR3 protein: CASSISGTGRNEQYF
clone size: few
V gene: TRBV19
D gene: TRBD1
J gene: TRBJ2-7

CDR3 DNA: TGCGCCAGCAGCCTGGGACTAAACGAGCAGTACTTC
CDR3 protein: CASSLGLNEQYF
clone size: many
V gene: TRBV5-1
D gene: TRBD2
J gene: TRBJ2-7

CDR3 DNA: TGCAGTGCTAGTGGGCTAGCGGGGGATAACACAGATACGCAGTATTTT
CDR3 protein: CSASGLAGDNTDTQYF
clone size: NA
V gene: TRBV20-1
D gene: TRBD2
J gene: TRBJ2-3

CDR3 DNA: TGTGCCAGCAGCTTAGCAGTAGCCTGGCCGGACAATGAGCAGTTCTTC
CDR3 protein: CASSLAVAWPDNEQFF
clone size: many
V gene: TRBV7-2
D gene: NA
J gene: TRBJ2-1

CDR3 DNA: TGTGCCAGCACAACACGGGGGACTAATTCACCCCTCCACTTT
CDR3 protein: CASTTRGTNSPLHF
clone size: many
V gene: TRBV28
D gene: NA
J gene: TRBJ1-6

CDR3 DNA: TGTGCCAGCAGACTGGCGGGGCCCCTGAATCAGCCCCAGCATTTT
CDR3 protein: CASRLAGPLNQPQHF
clone size: NA
V gene: TRBV28
D gene: NA
J gene: TRBJ1-5